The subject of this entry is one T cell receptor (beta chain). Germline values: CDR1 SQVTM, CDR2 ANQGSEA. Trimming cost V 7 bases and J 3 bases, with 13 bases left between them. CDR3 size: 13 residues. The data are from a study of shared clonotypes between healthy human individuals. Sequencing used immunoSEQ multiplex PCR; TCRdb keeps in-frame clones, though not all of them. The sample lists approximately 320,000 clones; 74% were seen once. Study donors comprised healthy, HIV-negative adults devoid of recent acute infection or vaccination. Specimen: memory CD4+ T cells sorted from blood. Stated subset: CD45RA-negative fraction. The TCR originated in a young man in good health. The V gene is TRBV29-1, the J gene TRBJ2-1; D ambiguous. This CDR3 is CSAPGPIYNEQFF. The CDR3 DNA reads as TGCAGCGCCCCTGGCCCTATCTACAATGAGCAGTTCTTC.